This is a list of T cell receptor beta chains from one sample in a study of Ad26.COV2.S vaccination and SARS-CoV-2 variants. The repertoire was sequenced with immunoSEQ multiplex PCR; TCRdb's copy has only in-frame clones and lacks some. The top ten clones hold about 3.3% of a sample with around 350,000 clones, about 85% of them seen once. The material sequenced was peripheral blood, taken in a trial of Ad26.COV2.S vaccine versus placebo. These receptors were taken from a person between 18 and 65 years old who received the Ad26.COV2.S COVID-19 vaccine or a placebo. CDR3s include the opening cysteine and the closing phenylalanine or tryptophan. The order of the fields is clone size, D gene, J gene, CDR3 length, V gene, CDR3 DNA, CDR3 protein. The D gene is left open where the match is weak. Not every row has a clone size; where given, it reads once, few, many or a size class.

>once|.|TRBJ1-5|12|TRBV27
TGTGCCAGCAAAGCTAGCAATCAGCCCCAGCATTTT
CASKASNQPQHF
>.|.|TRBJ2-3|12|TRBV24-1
TGTGCCACCAGTGATTACGCAGATACGCAGTATTTT
CATSDYADTQYF
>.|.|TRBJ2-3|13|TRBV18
TGTGCCAGCTCTTGGGGCCCCACAGATACGCAGTATTTT
CASSWGPTDTQYF
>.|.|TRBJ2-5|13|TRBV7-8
TGTGCCAGCAGCTTAGGAGTACAAGAGACCCAGTACTTC
CASSLGVQETQYF
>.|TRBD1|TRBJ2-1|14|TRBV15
TGTGCCACCAGCAGCGGGACAGCCTACAATGAGCAGTTCTTC
CATSSGTAYNEQFF
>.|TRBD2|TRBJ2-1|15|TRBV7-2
TGTGCCAGCACCCCACGACCGGGGGGGCCCCATGAGCAGTTCTTC
CASTPRPGGPHEQFF
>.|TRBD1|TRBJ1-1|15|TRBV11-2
TGTGCCAGCAGCTTTACAGGGGGCGCGATCACTGAAGCTTTCTTT
CASSFTGGAITEAFF
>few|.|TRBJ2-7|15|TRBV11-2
TGTGCCAGCAGCTTAGGTGGCACAGAGTATTACGAGCAGTACTTC
CASSLGGTEYYEQYF
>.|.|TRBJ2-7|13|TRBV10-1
TGCGCCAGCAGCGCAGAAAGGGTCCACGAGCAGTACTTC
CASSAERVHEQYF
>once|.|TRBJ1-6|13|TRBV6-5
TGTGCCAGCGGCGCGGACAGACCGGATCCCCTCCACTTT
CASGADRPDPLHF
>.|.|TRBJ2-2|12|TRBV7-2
TGTGCCAGCAGCGCAGGGCCCGGGGAGCTGTTTTTT
CASSAGPGELFF
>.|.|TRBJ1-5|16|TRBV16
TGTGCCAGCAGCCAATTGAAGGTATTGGGCAATCAGCCCCAGCATTTT
CASSQLKVLGNQPQHF
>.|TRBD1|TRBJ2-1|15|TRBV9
TGTGCCAGCAGCGTAGCTCGGACAGGGGCGGATGAGCAGTTCTTC
CASSVARTGADEQFF
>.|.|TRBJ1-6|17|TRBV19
TGTGCCAGTAGTATAGAATTCTTAACAGGCGAATATTCACCCCTCCACTTT
CASSIEFLTGEYSPLHF
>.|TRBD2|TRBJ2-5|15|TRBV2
TGTGCCAGCCGGAGATTCACTAGCGGCCAAGAGACCCAGTACTTC
CASRRFTSGQETQYF
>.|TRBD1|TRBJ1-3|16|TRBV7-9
TGTGCCAGCAGCAAGGGGACAGACTACTCTGGAAACACCATATATTTT
CASSKGTDYSGNTIYF
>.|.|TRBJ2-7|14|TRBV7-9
TGTGCCAGCAGTCCCCCCATCAATAAGTACGAGCAGTACTTC
CASSPPINKYEQYF
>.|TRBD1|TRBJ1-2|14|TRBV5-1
TGCGCCAGCAGCTGGGGACAGGGGAGGGGTGGCTACACCTTC
CASSWGQGRGGYTF
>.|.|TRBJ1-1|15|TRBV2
TGTGCCAGCAGTGCCAGAGGGCGCGGGGACACTGAAGCTTTCTTT
CASSARGRGDTEAFF
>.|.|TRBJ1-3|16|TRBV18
TGTGCCAGCTCCCCCGGCCTTCCCGGGAGTGGAAACACCATATATTTT
CASSPGLPGSGNTIYF
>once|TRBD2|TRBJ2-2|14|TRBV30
TGTGCCTGGACCGGGACTAGCCACACCGGGGAGCTGTTTTTT
CAWTGTSHTGELFF
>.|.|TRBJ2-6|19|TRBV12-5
TGTGCTAGTGGTTTGGTAGTTTTGGCCCGGGGATCTGGGGCCAACGTCCTGACTTTC
CASGLVVLARGSGANVLTF
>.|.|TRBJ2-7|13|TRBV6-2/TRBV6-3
TGTGCCAGCAGTTATCAGGGGACGGACGAGCAGTACTTC
CASSYQGTDEQYF
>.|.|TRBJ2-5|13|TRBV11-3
TGTGCCAGCAGCCGACGGGGAAGGGAGACCCAGTACTTC
CASSRRGRETQYF
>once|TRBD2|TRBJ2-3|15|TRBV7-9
TGTGCCAGCAAGTCGACTAGCTCGGGCACAGATACGCAGTATTTT
CASKSTSSGTDTQYF
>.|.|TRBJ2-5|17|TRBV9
TGTGCCAGCAGCGCTAGATATTGGAGGGCCTGGGGAGAGACCCAGTACTTC
CASSARYWRAWGETQYF
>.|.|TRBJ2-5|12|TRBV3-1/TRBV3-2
TGTGCCAGCAGCCAGTATCAAGAGACCCAGTACTTC
CASSQYQETQYF
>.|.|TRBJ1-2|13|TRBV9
TGTGCCAGCAGCGTAGACAGTACCTATGGCTACACCTTC
CASSVDSTYGYTF
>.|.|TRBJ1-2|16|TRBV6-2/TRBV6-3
TGTGCCAGCAGTTACCCGGCGGGACACATTAACTATGGCTACACCTTC
CASSYPAGHINYGYTF
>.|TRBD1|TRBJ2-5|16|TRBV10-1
TGCGCCAGCAGTGATTCTCCGGGACAGGGAGAAGAGACCCAGTACTTC
CASSDSPGQGEETQYF
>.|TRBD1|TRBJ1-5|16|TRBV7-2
TGTGCCAGCAGCTTAGATACCGGGACAGGGGTTGGGCCCCAGCATTTT
CASSLDTGTGVGPQHF
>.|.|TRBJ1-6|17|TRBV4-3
TGCGCCAGCAGCCAAGAAATCGGGTTATCCTATAATTCACCCCTCCACTTT
CASSQEIGLSYNSPLHF
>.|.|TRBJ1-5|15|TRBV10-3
TGTGCCATCAGTGAGGGGGGGCGAAGCAATCAGCCCCAGCATTTT
CAISEGGRSNQPQHF
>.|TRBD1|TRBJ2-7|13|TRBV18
TGTGCCAGCTCACCACCCCTCAGGGGGCAGCAGTACTTC
CASSPPLRGQQYF
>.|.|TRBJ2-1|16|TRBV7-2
TGTGCCAGCAGCTTAGGGCGCGGGACACACTACAATGAGCAGTTCTTC
CASSLGRGTHYNEQFF
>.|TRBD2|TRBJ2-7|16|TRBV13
TGTGCCAGCAGCTTACGAGGACTAGCGGGAGCCTACGAGCAGTACTTC
CASSLRGLAGAYEQYF
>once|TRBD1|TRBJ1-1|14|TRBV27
TGTGCCAGCAGTTTCACAGGGGGTGGCACTGAAGCTTTCTTT
CASSFTGGGTEAFF
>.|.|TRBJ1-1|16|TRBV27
TGTGCCAGCAGTCAATTAATCAGGGGACTGAACACTGAAGCTTTCTTT
CASSQLIRGLNTEAFF
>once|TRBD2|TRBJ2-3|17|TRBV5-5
TGTGCCAGCAGCTTCCCCGGGGGGGGACTAAGCACAGATACGCAGTATTTT
CASSFPGGGLSTDTQYF
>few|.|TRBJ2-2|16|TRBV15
TGTGCCACCAGCAGAGTTGGGGGAGCGGGCACCGGGGAGCTGTTTTTT
CATSRVGGAGTGELFF
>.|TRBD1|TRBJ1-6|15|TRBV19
TGTGCCAGTAGTATCGGACAGGGAGGGAATTCACCCCTCCACTTT
CASSIGQGGNSPLHF
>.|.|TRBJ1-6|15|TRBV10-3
TGTGCCATCAGTGAAGCCGCGGGGAGGGTTTCACCCCTCCACTTT
CAISEAAGRVSPLHF
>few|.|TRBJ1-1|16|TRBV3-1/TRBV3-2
TGTGCCAGCAGCCAAGCTCGGACAGCCATGAACACTGAAGCTTTCTTT
CASSQARTAMNTEAFF
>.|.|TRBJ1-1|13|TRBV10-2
TGCGCCAGCAGTGCCTACAGCAGCTTGGAAGCTTTCTTT
CASSAYSSLEAFF
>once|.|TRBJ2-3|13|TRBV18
TGTGCCAGCTCACCACAGAACACAGATACGCAGTATTTT
CASSPQNTDTQYF
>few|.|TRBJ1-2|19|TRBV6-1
TGTGCCAGCAGTGAACGGAACTCTTTGACGACCGCTCATAACTATGGCTACACCTTC
CASSERNSLTTAHNYGYTF
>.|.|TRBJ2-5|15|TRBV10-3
TGTGCCATCAGTGAGGGACAGCCTAGCCAAGAGACCCAGTACTTC
CAISEGQPSQETQYF
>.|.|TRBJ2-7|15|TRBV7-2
TGTGCCAGCAGCTTTGGTGGGGGAGGCTCCTACGAGCAGTACTTC
CASSFGGGGSYEQYF
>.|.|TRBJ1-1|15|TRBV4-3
TGCGCCAGCAGCCAAGACCCGGGACCGAACACTGAAGCTTTCTTT
CASSQDPGPNTEAFF
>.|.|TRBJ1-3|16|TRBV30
TGTGCCTGGGGGTCTGGGAGGCTTTTCTCTGGAAACACCATATATTTT
CAWGSGRLFSGNTIYF
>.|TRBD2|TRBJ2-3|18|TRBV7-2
TGTGCCAGCAGCCCCCGCGGAGTAGCGGGGGGGCCAACAGATACGCAGTATTTT
CASSPRGVAGGPTDTQYF
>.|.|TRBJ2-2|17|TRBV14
TGTGCCAGCAGCCGCGGAACTAGCTTCTTATTCGGCGGGGAGCTGTTTTTT
CASSRGTSFLFGGELFF
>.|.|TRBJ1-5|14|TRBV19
TGTGCCAGTAGTATCTCCCCAGGGGACCAGCCCCAGCATTTT
CASSISPGDQPQHF
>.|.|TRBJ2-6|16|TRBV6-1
TGTGCCAGCAGTGAAGGTGGGGTTCCTGGGGCCAACGTCCTGACTTTC
CASSEGGVPGANVLTF
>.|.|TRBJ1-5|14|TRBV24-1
TGTGCCACCAGCTGGGCAGGGGACAATCAGCCCCAGCATTTT
CATSWAGDNQPQHF
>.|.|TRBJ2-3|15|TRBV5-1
TGCGCCAGCAGCTTGTTGAGGGGGGACGTGGATACGCAGTATTTT
CASSLLRGDVDTQYF
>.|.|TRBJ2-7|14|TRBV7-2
TGTGCCAGCAGCCCCGCCCTAGCTTCCTACGAGCAGTACTTC
CASSPALASYEQYF
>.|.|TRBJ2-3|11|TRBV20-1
TGCAGTGCTGGGGGCACAGATACGCAGTATTTT
CSAGGTDTQYF
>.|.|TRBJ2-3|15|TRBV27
TGTGCCAGCAGTATGATGAGGGGGTACACAGATACGCAGTATTTT
CASSMMRGYTDTQYF